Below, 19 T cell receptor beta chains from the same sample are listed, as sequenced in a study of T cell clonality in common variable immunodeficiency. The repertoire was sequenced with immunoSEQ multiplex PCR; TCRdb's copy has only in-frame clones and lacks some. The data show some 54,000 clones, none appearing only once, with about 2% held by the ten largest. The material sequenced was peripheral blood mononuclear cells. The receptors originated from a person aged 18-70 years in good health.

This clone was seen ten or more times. The CDR3 loop reads CASSPPGPEEAFF. The sequenced CDR3 bases are TGTGCCAGCTCACCACCGGGGCCAGAAGAA. V and J are TRBV18 and TRBJ1-1; D is perhaps TRBD1 (5 bases). The CDR3 extends 3 residues past the end of the read, so its final part is completed from the germline J gene. The germline CDR1 and CDR2 sequences are KGHSH and LQKENI. CDR3 length: 13 residues.

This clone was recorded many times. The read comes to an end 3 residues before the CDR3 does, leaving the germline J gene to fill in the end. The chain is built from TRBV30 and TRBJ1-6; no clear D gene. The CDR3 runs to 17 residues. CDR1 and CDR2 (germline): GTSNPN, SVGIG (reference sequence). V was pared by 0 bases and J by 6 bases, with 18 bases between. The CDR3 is CAWSVRPVTSSNSPLHF. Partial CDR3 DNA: TGTGCCTGGAGTGTACGCCCCGTGACTTCTAGTAATTCACCC.

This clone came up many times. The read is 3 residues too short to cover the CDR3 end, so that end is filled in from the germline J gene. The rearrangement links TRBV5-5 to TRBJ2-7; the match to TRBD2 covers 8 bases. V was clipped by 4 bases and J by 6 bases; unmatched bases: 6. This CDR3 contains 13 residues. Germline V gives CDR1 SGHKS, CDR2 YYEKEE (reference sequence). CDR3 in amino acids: CASSPPGTSEQYF. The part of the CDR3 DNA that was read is TGTGCCAGCAGCCCCCCAGGGACTAGCGAG.

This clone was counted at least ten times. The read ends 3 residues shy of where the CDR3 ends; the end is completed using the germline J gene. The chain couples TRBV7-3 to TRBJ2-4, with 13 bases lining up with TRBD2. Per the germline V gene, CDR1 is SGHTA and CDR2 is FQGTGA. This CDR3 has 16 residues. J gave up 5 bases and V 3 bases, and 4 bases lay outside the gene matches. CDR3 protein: CASSLGLAGSQNIQYF. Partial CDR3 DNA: TGTGCCAGCAGCTTGGGACTAGCGGGATCCCAAAACATT.

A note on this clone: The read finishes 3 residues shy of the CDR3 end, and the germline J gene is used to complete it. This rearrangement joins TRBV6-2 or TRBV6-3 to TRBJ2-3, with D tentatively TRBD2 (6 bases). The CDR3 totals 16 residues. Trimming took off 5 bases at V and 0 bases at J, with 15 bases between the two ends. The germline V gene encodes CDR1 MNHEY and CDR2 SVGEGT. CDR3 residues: CASSPNSGFSTDTQYF. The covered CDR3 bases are TGTGCCAGCAGTCCAAATAGCGGATTCAGCACAGATACG.

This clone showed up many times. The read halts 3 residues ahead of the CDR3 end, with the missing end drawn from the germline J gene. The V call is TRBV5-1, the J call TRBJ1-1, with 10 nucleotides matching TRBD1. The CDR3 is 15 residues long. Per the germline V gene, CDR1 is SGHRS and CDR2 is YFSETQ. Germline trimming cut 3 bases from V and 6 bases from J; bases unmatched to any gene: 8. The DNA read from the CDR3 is TGCGCCAGCAGCTCGACGACAGGGGGCAGAGCTGAA. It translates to CASSSTTGGRAE. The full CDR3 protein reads CASSSTTGGRAEAFF.

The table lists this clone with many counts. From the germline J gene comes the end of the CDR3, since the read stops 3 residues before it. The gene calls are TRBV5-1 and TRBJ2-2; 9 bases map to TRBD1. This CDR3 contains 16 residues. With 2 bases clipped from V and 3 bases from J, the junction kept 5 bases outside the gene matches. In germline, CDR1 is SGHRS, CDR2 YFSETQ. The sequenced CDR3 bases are TGCGCCAGCAGCTTTCCGGGACAGGGCGACACCGGGGAG. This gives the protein CASSFPGQGDTGE. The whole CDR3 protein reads CASSFPGQGDTGELFF.

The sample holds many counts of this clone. Here the CDR3 reads CASSLWTSGKSLSYNEQFF. The DNA read from the CDR3 is TGTGCCAGCAGTCTCTGGACTAGCGGGAAGTCTCTCTCCTACAATGAG. This chain connects TRBV28 to TRBJ2-1; the match to TRBD2 covers 12 bases. The missing CDR3 end, 3 residues past where the read stops, is filled in from the germline J gene. From germline, CDR1 is MDHEN and CDR2 SYDVKM. The trim removed 5 bases at V and 0 bases at J, leaving 11 bases unmatched. The CDR3 covers 19 residues.

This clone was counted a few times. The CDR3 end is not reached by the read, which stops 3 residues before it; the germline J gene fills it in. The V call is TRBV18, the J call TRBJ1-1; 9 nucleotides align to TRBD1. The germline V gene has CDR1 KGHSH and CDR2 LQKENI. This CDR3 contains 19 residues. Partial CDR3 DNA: TGTGCCAGCTCACCGGGGCCGGGACAGGGTCTTTTCTCAGGCCGGGAA. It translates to CASSPGPGQGLFSGRE. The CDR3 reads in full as CASSPGPGQGLFSGREAFF.

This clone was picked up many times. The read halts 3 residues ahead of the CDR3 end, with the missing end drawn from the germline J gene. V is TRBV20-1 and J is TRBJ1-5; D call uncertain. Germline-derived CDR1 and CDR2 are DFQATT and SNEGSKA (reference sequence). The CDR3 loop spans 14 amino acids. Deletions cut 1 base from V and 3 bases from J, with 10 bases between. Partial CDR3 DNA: TGCAGTGCTAGAGGCGACATGATCAATCAGCCC. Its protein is CSARGDMINQP. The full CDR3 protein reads CSARGDMINQPQHF.

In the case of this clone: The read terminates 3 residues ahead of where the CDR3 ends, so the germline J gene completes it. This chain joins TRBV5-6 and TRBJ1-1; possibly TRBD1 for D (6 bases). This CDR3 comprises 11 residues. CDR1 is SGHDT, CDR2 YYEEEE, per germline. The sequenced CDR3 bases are TGTGCCAGCAGTCTTACAGGGGAA. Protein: CASSLTGE. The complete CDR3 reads CASSLTGEAFF.

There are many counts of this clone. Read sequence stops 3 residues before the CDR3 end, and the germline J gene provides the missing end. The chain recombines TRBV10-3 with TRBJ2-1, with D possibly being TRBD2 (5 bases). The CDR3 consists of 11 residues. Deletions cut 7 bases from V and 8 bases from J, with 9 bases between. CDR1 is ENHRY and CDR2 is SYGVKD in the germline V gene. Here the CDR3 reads CAITPGDEQFF. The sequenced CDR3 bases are TGTGCCATCACCCCCGGGGATGAG.

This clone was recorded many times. The CDR3 here is CASSSGQGETQYF. The sequenced CDR3 bases are TGTGCCAGCAGCTCGGGACAGGGTGAGACC. The chain is built from TRBV5-6 and TRBJ2-5; TRBD1 matches 9 bases. The read ends 3 residues shy of where the CDR3 ends; the end is completed using the germline J gene. Germline lookup yields CDR1 SGHDT and CDR2 YYEEEE. The length of the CDR3 is 13 residues. V was pared by 3 bases and J by 5 bases, with 2 bases of the junction left unmatched.

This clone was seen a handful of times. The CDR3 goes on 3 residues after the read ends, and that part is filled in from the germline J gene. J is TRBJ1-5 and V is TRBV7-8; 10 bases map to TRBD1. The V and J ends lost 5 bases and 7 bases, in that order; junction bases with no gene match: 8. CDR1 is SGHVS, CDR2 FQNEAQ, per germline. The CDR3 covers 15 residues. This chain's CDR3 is CASSPGTGVRQPQHF. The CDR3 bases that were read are TGTGCCAGCAGCCCTGGGACAGGGGTCCGACAGCCC.

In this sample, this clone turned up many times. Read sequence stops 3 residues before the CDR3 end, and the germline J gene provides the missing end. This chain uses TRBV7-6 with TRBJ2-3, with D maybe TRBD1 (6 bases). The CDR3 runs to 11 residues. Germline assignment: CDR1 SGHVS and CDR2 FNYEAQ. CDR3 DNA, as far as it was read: TGTGCCAGCAGCATGACAGGTTCG. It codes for CASSMTGS. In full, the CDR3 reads CASSMTGSQYF. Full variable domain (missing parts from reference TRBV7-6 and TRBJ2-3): GAGVSQSPRYKVTKRGQDVALRCDPISGHVSLYWYRQALGQGPEFLTYFNYEAQQDKSGLPNDRFSAERPEGSISTLTIQRTEQRDSAMYRCASSMTGSQYFGPGTRLTVL.

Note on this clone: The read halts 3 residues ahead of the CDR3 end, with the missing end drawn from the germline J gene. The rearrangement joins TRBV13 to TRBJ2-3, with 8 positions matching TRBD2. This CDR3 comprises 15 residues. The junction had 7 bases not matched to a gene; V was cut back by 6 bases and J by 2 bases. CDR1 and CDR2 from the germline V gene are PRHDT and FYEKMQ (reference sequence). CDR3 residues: CASRRAGEITDTQYF. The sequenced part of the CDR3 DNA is TGTGCCAGCAGGCGAGCGGGAGAGATCACAGATACG. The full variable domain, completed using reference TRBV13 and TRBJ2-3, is AAGVIQSPRHLIKEKRETATLKCYPIPRHDTVYWYQQGPGQDPQFLISFYEKMQSDKGSIPDRFSAQQFSDYHSELNMSSLELGDSALYFCASRRAGEITDTQYFGPGTRLTVL.

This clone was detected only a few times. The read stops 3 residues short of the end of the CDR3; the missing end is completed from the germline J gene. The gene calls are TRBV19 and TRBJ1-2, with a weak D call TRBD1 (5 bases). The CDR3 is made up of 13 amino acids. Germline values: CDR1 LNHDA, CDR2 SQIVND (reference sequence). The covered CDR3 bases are TGTGCCAGTAGTGTCCAGGGAGTCGGTGAC. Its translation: CASSVQGVGD. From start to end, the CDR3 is CASSVQGVGDYTF.

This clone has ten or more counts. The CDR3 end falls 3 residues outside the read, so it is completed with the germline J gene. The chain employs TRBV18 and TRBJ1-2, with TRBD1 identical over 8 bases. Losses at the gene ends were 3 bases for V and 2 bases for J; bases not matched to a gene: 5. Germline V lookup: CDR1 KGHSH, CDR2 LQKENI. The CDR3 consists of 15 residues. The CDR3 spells CASSPGAGGNYGYTF. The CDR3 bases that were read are TGTGCCAGCTCACCTGGGGCAGGGGGCAACTATGGC.

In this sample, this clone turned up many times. The CDR3 protein is CASSTGESEQYF. The sequenced part of the CDR3 DNA is TGCGCCAGCAGCACCGGGGAGAGCGAG. J is TRBJ2-7 and V is TRBV5-1; D perhaps matches TRBD2 (5 bases). The read ends 3 residues shy of where the CDR3 ends; the end is completed using the germline J gene. There are 12 residues in the CDR3. V lost 4 bases to trimming and J lost 6 bases, with 11 bases between them. Per germline, CDR1 SGHRS and CDR2 YFSETQ.